This T cell receptor (beta chain) is drawn from a study of T cell responses to AZD1222 COVID-19 vaccine. The method was immunoSEQ multiplex PCR; TCRdb's version includes in-frame clones alone and lacks a portion of them. The profile shows 40,000 to 55,000 clones, 90% of them singletons. In the case of this clone: Its specificity is unknown.

Study results and limitations: A mostly white British donor set with more females was recruited, and clonal diversity was possibly underestimated. The breadth and depth of Spike-specific TCRs increased once two AZD1222 doses had been given. Dominant CD4 TCR responses targeted spike regions 160-218 and 743-854.

CDR1 and CDR2 (germline): SQVTM, ANQGSEA. The V segment lost 1 base and the J segment 0 bases; nucleotides outside the gene matches: 10. The CDR3 extends over 18 amino acids. Second doses at about 4 or about 12 weeks were pooled. This clonotype originated in an adult who received the AZD1222 COVID-19 vaccine. This chain uses TRBV29-1 with TRBJ2-3; 10 nucleotides align to TRBD1. The starting material was peripheral blood, obtained 28 days after the second AZD1222 dose. CDR3 sequence: CSVEGVGQGTASTDTQYF. CDR3 DNA: TGCAGCGTTGAAGGGGTGGGACAGGGGACCGCTAGCACAGATACGCAGTATTTT.